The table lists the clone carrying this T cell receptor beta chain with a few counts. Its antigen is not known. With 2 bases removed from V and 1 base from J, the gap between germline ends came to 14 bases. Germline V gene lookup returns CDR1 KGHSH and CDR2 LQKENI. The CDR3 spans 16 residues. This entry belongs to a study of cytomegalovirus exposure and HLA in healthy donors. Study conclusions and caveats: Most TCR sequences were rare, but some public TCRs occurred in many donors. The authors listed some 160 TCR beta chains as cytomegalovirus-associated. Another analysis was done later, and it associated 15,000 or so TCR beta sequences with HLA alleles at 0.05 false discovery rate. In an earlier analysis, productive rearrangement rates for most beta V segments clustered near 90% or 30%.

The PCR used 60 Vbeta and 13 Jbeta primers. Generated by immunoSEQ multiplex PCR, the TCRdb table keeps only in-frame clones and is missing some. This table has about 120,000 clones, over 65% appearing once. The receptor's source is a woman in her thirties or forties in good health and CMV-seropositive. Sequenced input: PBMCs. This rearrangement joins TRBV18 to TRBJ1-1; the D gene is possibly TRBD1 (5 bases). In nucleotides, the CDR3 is TGTGCCAGCTCACCAAACGCGTTGGGGGGGAACACTGAAGCTTTCTTT. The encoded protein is CASSPNALGGNTEAFF.